This TCR beta chain is drawn from a study of blood T cell repertoires in COVID-19. Generated by immunoSEQ multiplex PCR, the TCRdb table keeps only in-frame clones and is missing some. The repertoire includes roughly 97,000 clones, 90% of them detected once, and 1.5% to 2% sits in the top ten. Germline V gene data show CDR1 as SGDLS and CDR2 as YYNGEE. The length of the CDR3 is 15 residues. The trim removed 3 bases at V and 5 bases at J, leaving 7 bases unmatched. The J gene is TRBJ1-4, the V gene TRBV9; 7 bases map to TRBD1. The sample comprised peripheral blood. The receptor's source is a man between 60 and 70 years old with acute or convalescent COVID-19. The chain's CDR3 is CASSDTRGLNEKLFF. The CDR3 DNA reads as TGTGCCAGCAGCGATACGAGGGGGCTAAATGAAAAACTGTTTTTT. The variable domain in full, with the rest retrieved from reference TRBV9 and TRBJ1-4, is DSGVTQTPKHLITATGQRVTLRCSPRSGDLSVYWYQQSLDQGLQFLIQYYNGEERAKGNILERFSAQQFPDLHSELNLSSLELGDSALYFCASSDTRGLNEKLFFGSGTQLSVL.